Here is one TCR beta chain with its context. The length of the CDR3 is 16 residues. V shed 2 bases, J shed 1 base, and the junction held 8 bases outside the gene matches. Germline CDR1 reads SGDLS; CDR2 reads YYNGEE. Here immunoSEQ multiplex PCR was the method, and the copy in TCRdb shows in-frame clones only, minus some. The data show approximately 82,000 clones, with roughly 89% seen just once and more than 3% held by the top ten. This sample was taken from a study of glioma-infiltrating T cells after dendritic cell vaccination. The source is a human donor with glioblastoma. The V call is TRBV9, the J call TRBJ1-1; 7 bases align to TRBD1. The sequencing used blood, collected before dendritic cell vaccination. The CDR3 spells CASSVGRDSWNTEAFF. The CDR3 DNA reads as TGTGCCAGCAGCGTGGGTCGGGACAGTTGGAACACTGAAGCTTTCTTT.